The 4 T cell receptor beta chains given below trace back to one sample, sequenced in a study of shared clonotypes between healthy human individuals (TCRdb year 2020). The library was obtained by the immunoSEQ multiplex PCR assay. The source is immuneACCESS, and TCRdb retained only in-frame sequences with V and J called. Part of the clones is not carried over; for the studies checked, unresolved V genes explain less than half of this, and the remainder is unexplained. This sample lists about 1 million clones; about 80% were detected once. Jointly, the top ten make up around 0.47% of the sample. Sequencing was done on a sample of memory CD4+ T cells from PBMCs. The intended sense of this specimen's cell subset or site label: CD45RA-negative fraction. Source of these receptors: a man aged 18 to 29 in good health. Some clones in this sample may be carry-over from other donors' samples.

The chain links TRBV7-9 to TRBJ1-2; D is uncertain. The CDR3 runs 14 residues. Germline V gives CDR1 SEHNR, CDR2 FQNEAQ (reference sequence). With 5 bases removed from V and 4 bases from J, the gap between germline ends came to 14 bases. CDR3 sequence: CASSARASAYGYTF. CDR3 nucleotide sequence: TGTGCCAGCAGCGCTCGCGCGTCGGCCTATGGCTACACCTTC.

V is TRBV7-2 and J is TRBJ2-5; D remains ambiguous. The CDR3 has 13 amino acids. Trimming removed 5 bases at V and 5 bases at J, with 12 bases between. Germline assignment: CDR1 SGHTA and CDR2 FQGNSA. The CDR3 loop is CASSPPGSETQYF. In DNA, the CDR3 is TGTGCCAGCAGCCCCCCGGGTAGTGAGACCCAGTACTTC. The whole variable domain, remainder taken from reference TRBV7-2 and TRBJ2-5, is GAGVSQSPSNKVTEKGKDVELRCDPISGHTALYWYRQSLGQGLEFLIYFQGNSAPDKSGLPSDRFSAERTGGSVSTLTIQRTQQEDSAVYLCASSPPGSETQYFGPGTRLLVL.

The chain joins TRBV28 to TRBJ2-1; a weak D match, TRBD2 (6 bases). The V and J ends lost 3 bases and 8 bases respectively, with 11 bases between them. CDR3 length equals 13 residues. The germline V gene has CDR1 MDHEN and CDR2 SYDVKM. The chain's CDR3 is CASSFGGKDEQFF. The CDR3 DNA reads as TGTGCCAGCAGTTTTGGAGGGAAGGATGAGCAGTTCTTC.

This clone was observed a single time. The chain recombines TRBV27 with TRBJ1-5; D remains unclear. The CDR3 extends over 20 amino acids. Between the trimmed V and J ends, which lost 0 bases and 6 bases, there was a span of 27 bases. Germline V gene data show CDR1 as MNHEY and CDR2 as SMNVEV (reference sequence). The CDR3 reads CASSLSISHGTVSNGQPQHF. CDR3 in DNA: TGTGCCAGCAGTTTATCGATCAGTCATGGCACCGTAAGTAATGGTCAGCCCCAGCATTTT.